What follows are 13 T cell receptor beta chains derived from one specimen sequenced in a study of T cells in Graves' hyperthyroidism and ophthalmopathy (dated by TCRdb to between 2018 and 2021). Library method: multiplex PCR. The sequencer was an Illumina HiSeq 2000. The TCR beta CDR3 regions were amplified from the RNA transcripts. The first round of RT-PCR for the TCR CDR3 was performed with the HTBI primer set and the Qiagen OneStep RT-PCR kit. The public reads were run again by TCRdb, first through fastp at Q25 and then through MiXCR, and only productive beta chains were kept. Here each entry gathers all rows of one CDR3 protein and keeps the most common genes and DNA. This sample has about 350,000 distinct CDR3 sequences in its table, and about 15% of those were observed once. Just under 25% of the sample is taken by the ten largest. Sequenced sample: blood. These receptors came from a woman younger than 45 with Graves' hyperthyroidism.

Ten or more counts support this clonotype. The chain recombines TRBV12-3 or TRBV12-4 with TRBJ1-5, with TRBD1 matching over 7 bases. The CDR3 consists of 14 residues. The junction had 3 bases not matched to a gene; V was cut back by 5 bases and J by 2 bases. CDR3 nucleotide sequence: TGTGCCAGCAGTGACAGGGCCGGCAATCAGCCCCAGCATTTT. This translates into CASSDRAGNQPQHF.

Ten or more counts support this clonotype. This chain uses TRBV27 with TRBJ1-6; D not resolved. The CDR3 extends over 13 amino acids. The V gene's germline CDR1 is MNHEY and CDR2 SMNVEV (reference sequence). Trimming took off 6 bases at V and 5 bases at J, with 8 bases between the two ends. The CDR3 coding sequence is TGTGCCAGCAGGTCTGGGGATAATTCACCCCTCCACTTT. It codes for CASRSGDNSPLHF.

This clonotype was observed at least ten times. The V call is TRBV11-3, the J call TRBJ2-1, with D maybe TRBD2 (5 bases). Germline CDR1 and CDR2: SGHNT and YENEEA. The length of the CDR3 is 13 residues. V lost 5 bases and J 8 bases, leaving 13 bases between the germline ends. CDR3: CASSLTRWDEQFF. Written as DNA, the CDR3 is TGTGCCAGCAGCCTTACTAGGTGGGATGAGCAGTTCTTC.

This clonotype showed up just a few times. The chain is built from TRBV7-8 and TRBJ2-7; perhaps TRBD1 as D (5 bases). V was trimmed by 0 bases and J by 0 bases, leaving 9 bases between them. The V gene's germline CDR1 is SGHVS and CDR2 FQNEAQ. The CDR3 is 15 amino acids. CDR3 sequence: CASSLASRGSYEQYF. The CDR3 nucleotides read TGTGCCAGCAGCTTAGCGTCTAGGGGCTCCTACGAGCAGTACTTC.

Many counts were recorded for this clonotype. V usage is TRBV28 and J usage is TRBJ1-1; D uncertain. V lost 5 bases to trimming and J lost 3 bases, with 10 bases between them. The germline V gene has CDR1 MDHEN and CDR2 SYDVKM. The length of the CDR3 is 13 residues. CDR3 DNA sequence: TGTGCCAGCAGTAGTCCCCCACACACTGAAGCTTTCTTT. This encodes CASSSPPHTEAFF.

This clonotype was detected ten times or more. The CDR3 loop reads CASRGQGGQPQHF. The CDR3 coding sequence is TGTGCCAGCAGAGGACAGGGAGGTCAGCCCCAGCATTTT. The chain couples TRBV2 to TRBJ1-5; the match to TRBD1 covers 8 bases. V was clipped by 6 bases and J by 6 bases; unmatched bases: 4. CDR1 is SNHLY, CDR2 FYNNEI, per germline. The CDR3 is made up of 13 amino acids.

This clonotype was seen once. This may arise from a read error, as a much more abundant clone is one base away. V and J are TRBV20-1 and TRBJ2-3; D unclear. With 0 bases removed from V and 4 bases from J, the gap between germline ends came to 14 bases. CDR3 length equals 15 residues. CDR1 is DFQATT, CDR2 SNEGSKA, per germline (reference sequence). The CDR3 protein is CSAREAAGASDTQYF. The CDR3 DNA is TGCAGTGCTAGAGAGGCGGCCGGAGCGTCAGATACGCAGTATTTT.

This clonotype has just a few counts. The chain has TRBV29-1 and TRBJ2-5; the D gene is possibly TRBD1 (5 bases). The germline V and J ends were trimmed by 0 bases and 5 bases, with 10 bases remaining between them. The CDR3 spans 13 residues. Germline loops: CDR1 SQVTM, CDR2 ANQGSEA. CDR3 sequence reads: CSVEDRVTETQYF. The CDR3 DNA is TGCAGCGTTGAAGACAGGGTAACGGAGACCCAGTACTTC.

This clonotype came up once. The chain employs TRBV6-4 and TRBJ2-1; the match to TRBD1 covers 9 bases. Germline V lookup: CDR1 MRHNA, CDR2 SNTAGT. The CDR3 length is 15 residues. J gave up 4 bases and V 7 bases, and 8 bases lay outside the gene matches. The chain's CDR3 is CASIRAGTGYNEQFF. In DNA form, the CDR3 reads TGTGCCAGCATTCGGGCCGGGACAGGGTACAATGAGCAGTTCTTC.

The CDR3 protein is CAWRPTGNTIYF. CDR3 nucleotides: TGTGCCTGGAGGCCTACTGGAAACACCATATATTTT. The chain employs TRBV30 and TRBJ1-3; no reliable D call. The CDR3 is 12 residues long. V gave up 3 bases and J gave up 2 bases, with 5 bases separating them. The germline V gene has CDR1 GTSNPN and CDR2 SVGIG (reference sequence).

V is TRBV6-1 and J is TRBJ2-7; 9 bases are shared with TRBD1. Germline loops: CDR1 MNHNS, CDR2 SASEGT. The CDR3 consists of 12 residues. V shed 6 bases, J shed 6 bases, and the junction held 3 bases outside the gene matches. The CDR3 DNA is TGTGCCAGCAGCGGGACAGGGATCGAGCAGTACTTC. This translates into CASSGTGIEQYF.

The sample holds many counts of this clonotype. The J gene is TRBJ2-1, the V gene TRBV6-2 or TRBV6-3, with 7 bases matching TRBD2. The CDR3 covers 17 residues. Germline CDR1 reads MNHEY; CDR2 reads SVGEGT. V lost 2 bases and J lost 0; bases outside the gene matches: 7. The CDR3 loop is CASSYNLADRSYNEQFF. The CDR3 region has the DNA TGTGCCAGCAGTTACAATCTAGCGGATCGCTCCTACAATGAGCAGTTCTTC.

There are many counts of this clonotype. V and J are TRBV11-1 and TRBJ2-7, with D maybe TRBD1 (5 bases). The V end lost 3 bases, the J end lost 5 bases, and 14 bases lay between the germline ends. Germline assignment: CDR1 SGHAT and CDR2 FQDESV (reference sequence). This CDR3 has 14 amino acids. CDR3 protein: CASSFSRASNEQYF. The DNA of the CDR3 is TGTGCCAGCAGCTTCTCCAGGGCGTCGAACGAGCAGTACTTC.